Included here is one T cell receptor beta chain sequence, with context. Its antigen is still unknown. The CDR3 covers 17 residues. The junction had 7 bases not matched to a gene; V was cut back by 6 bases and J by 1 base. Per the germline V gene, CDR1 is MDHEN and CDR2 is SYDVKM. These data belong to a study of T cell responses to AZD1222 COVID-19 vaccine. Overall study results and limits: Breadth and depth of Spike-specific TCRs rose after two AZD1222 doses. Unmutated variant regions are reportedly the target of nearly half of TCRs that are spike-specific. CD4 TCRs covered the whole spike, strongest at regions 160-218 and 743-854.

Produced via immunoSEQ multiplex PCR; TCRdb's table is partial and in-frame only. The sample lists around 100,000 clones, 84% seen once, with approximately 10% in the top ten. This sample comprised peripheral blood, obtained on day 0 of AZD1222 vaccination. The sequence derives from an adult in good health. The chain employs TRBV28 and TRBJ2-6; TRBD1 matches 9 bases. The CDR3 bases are TGTGCCAGCAGGGGGGGGACAGGGAGATCTGGGGCCAACGTCCTGACTTTC. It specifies CASRGGTGRSGANVLTF.